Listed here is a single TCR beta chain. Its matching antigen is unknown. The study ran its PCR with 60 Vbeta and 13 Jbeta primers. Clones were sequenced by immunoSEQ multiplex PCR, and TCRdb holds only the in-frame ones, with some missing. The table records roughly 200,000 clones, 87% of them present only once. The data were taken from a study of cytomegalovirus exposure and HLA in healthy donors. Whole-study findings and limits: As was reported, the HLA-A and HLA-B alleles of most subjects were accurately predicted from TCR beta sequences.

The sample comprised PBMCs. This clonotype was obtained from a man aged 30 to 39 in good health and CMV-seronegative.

CDR3 region: CASSTHSDTQYF. DNA of the CDR3: TGCGCCAGCAGCACCCACTCAGATACGCAGTATTTT. The gene calls are TRBV5-1 and TRBJ2-3; D gene ambiguous. V shed 4 bases and J shed 4 bases, with 7 bases lying between them. CDR3 length: 12 residues. The germline V gene has CDR1 SGHRS and CDR2 YFSETQ.